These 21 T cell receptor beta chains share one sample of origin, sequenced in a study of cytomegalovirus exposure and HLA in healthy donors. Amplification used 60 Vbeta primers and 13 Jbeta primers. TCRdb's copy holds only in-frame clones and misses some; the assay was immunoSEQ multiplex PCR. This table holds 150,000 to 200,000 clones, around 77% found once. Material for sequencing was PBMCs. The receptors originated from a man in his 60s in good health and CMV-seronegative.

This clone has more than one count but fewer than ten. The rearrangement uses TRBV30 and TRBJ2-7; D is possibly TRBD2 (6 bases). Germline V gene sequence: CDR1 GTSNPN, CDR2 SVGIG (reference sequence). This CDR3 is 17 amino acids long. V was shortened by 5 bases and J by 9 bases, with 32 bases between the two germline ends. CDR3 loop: CAWGRSRTGTGLGGQYF. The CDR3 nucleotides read TGTGCCTGGGGACGATCGAGAACCGGGACCGGCTTGGGAGGGCAGTACTTC. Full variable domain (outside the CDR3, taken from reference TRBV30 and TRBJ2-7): SQTIHQWPATLVQPVGSPLSLECTVEGTSNPNLYWYRQAAGRGLQLLFYSVGIGQISSEVPQNLSASRPQDRQFILSSKKLLLSDSGFYLCAWGRSRTGTGLGGQYFGPGTRLTVT.

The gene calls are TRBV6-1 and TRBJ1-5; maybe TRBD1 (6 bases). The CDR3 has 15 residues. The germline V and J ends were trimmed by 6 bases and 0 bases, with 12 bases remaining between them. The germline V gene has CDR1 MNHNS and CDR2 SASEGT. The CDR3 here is CASRRGADSNQPQHF. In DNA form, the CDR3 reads TGTGCCAGCAGACGGGGGGCAGATAGCAATCAGCCCCAGCATTTT.

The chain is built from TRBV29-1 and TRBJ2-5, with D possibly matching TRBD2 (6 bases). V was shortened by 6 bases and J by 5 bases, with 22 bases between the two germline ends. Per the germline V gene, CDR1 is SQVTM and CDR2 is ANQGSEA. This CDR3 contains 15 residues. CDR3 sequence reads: CSVRGGTESLETQYF. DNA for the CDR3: TGCAGCGTACGAGGAGGGACGGAGTCTTTGGAGACCCAGTACTTC.

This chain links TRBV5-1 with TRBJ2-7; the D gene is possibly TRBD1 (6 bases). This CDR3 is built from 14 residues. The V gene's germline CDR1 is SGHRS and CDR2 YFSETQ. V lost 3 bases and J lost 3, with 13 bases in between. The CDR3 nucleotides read TGCGCCAGCAGCTCTCAGACAGGTGGCTACGAGCAGTACTTC. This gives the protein CASSSQTGGYEQYF.

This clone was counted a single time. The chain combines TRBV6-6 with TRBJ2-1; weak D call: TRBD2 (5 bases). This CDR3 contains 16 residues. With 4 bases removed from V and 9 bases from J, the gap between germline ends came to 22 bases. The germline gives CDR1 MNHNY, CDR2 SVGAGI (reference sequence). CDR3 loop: CASSSPRTSLKGEQFF. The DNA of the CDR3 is TGTGCCAGCAGTTCGCCCCGGACTTCCCTGAAGGGTGAGCAGTTCTTC.

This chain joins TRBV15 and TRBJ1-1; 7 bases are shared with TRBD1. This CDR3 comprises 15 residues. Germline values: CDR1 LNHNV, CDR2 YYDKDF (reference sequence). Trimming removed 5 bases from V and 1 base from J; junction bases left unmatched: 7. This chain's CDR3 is CATSLVDRENTEAFF. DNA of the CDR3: TGTGCCACCAGCTTAGTAGACAGGGAGAACACTGAAGCTTTCTTT.

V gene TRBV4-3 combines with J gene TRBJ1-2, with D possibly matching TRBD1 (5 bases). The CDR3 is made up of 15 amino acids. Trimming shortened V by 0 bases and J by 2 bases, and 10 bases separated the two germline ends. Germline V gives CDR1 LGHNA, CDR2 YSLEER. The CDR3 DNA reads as TGCGCCAGCAGCCAAGAGCCACAGGAAAACTATGGCTACACCTTC. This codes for CASSQEPQENYGYTF.

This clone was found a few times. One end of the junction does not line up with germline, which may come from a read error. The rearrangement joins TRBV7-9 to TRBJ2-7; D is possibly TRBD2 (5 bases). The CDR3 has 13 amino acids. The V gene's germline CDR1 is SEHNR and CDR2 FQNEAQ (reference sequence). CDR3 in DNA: TGTTCCAGCAGCTCCGGAGCCGGAGGCGAGCAGTACTTC. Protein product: CSSSSGAGGEQYF.

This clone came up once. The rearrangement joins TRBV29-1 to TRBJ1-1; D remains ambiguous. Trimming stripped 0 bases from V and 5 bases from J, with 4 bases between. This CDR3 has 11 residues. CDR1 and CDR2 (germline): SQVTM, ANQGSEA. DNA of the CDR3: TGCAGCGTTGAAGACAATACTGAAGCTTTCTTT. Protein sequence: CSVEDNTEAFF.

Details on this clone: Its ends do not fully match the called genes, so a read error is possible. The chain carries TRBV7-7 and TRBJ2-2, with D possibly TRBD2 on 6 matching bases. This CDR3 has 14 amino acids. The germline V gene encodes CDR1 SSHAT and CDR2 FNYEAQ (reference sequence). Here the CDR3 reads CASSFGRNTGELFF. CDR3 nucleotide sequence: TGTGCTAGCAGCTTCGGGAGGAACACCGGGGAGCTGTTTTTT.

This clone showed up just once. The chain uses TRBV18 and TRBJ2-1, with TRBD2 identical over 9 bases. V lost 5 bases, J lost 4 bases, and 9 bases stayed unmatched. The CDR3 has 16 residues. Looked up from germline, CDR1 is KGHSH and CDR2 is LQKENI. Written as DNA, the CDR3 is TGTGCCAGCTCAAGTATAGCGGGGGTCGCTTACAATGAGCAGTTCTTC. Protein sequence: CASSSIAGVAYNEQFF.

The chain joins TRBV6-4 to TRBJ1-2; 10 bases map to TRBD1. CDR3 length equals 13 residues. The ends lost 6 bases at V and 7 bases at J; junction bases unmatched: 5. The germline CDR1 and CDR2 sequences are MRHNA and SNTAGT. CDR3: CASRPDRGSGYTF. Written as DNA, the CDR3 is TGTGCCAGCAGACCGGACAGGGGGTCTGGCTACACCTTC.

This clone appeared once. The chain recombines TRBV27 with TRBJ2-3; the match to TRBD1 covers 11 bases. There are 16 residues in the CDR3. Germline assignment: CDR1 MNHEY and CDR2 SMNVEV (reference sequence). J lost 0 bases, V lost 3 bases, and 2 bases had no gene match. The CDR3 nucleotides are TGTGCCAGCAGTTTCGGGACAGGGGGAAGCACAGATACGCAGTATTTT. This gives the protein CASSFGTGGSTDTQYF.

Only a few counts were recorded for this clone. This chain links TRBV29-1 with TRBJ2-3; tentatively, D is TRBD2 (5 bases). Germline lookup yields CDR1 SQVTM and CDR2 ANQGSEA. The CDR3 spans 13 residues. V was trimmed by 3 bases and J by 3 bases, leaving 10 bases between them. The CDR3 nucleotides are TGCAGCGTTGAGCCTAGCAGTACAGATACGCAGTATTTT. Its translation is CSVEPSSTDTQYF.

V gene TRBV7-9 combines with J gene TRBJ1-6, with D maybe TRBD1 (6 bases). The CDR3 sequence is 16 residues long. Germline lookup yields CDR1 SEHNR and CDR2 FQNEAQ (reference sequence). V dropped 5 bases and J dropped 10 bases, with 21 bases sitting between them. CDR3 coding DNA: TGTGCCAGCAGCCCCGTAGAAGGGGGTTCAAGGTCACCCCTCCACTTT. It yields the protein CASSPVEGGSRSPLHF.

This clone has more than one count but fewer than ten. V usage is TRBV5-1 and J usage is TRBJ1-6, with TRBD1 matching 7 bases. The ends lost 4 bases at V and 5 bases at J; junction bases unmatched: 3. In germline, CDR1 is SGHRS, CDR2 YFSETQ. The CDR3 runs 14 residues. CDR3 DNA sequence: TGCGCCAGCAGCCTGCAGGGGGATAATTCACCCCTCCACTTT. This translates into CASSLQGDNSPLHF. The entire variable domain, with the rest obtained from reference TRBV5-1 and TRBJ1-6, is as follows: KAGVTQTPRYLIKTRGQQVTLSCSPISGHRSVSWYQQTPGQGLQFLFEYFSETQRNKGNFPGRFSGRQFSNSRSEMNVSTLELGDSALYLCASSLQGDNSPLHFGNGTRLTVT.

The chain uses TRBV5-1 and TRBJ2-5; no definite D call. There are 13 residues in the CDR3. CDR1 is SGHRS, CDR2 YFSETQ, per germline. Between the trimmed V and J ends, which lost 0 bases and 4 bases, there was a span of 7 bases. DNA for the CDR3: TGCGCCAGCAGCTTGGGGGCAGGAGAGACCCAGTACTTC. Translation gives CASSLGAGETQYF.

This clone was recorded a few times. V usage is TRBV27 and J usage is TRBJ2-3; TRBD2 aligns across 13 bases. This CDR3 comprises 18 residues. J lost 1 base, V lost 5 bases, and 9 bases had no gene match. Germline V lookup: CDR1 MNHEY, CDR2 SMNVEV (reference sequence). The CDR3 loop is CASSRRLAGGGGTDTQYF. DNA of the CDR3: TGTGCCAGCAGTCGGAGACTAGCGGGAGGTGGTGGCACAGATACGCAGTATTTT.

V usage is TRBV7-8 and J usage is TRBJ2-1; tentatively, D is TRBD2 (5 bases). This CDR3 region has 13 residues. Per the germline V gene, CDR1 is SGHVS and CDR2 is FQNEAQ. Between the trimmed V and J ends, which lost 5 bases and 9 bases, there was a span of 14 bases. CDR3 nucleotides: TGTGCCAGCAGCCAGAAACTAGTCAGTGAGCAGTTCTTC. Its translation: CASSQKLVSEQFF.

The CDR3 DNA follows: TGTGCCAGCAGGTACCAAAAAGATACGCAGTATTTT. Amino acid sequence: CASRYQKDTQYF. The V gene is TRBV6-6, the J gene TRBJ2-3; D uncertain. V gave up 6 bases and J gave up 5 bases, with 9 bases separating them. The CDR3 has 12 amino acids. Germline V gene data show CDR1 as MNHNY and CDR2 as SVGAGI (reference sequence).

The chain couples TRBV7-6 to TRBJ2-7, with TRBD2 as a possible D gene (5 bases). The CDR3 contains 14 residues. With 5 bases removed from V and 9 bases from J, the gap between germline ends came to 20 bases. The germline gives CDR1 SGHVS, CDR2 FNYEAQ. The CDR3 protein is CASSPLFTAAGQYF. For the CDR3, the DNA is TGTGCCAGCAGCCCCCTATTCACGGCTGCGGGGCAGTACTTC.